Listed below are T cell receptor beta chains from one sample, sequenced in a study of a mutant IDH1 vaccine in newly diagnosed glioma. Antigens for these TCRs are unknown. The repertoire was sequenced with immunoSEQ multiplex PCR; TCRdb's copy has only in-frame clones and lacks some. The sample lists over 25,000 clones; around 90% were seen once. The source material was peripheral blood mononuclear cells (PBMCs), sampled from a glioma patient whose treatment included an IDH1 peptide vaccine. These receptors were collected from a woman in her thirties or forties with glioma. Some clones in this sample may be carry-over from other donors' samples. Each CDR3 is given with its conserved first and last residue. A D gene is named only where the DNA matches it firmly. Some rows have no size entry. The others give once, few or many, or a class for an expanded clone.

J gene	V gene	clone size	D gene	CDR3 DNA	CDR3 protein
TRBJ1-1	TRBV28	NA	NA	TGTGCCAGCAGTTTGCGGAGGATGAACACTGAAGCTTTCTTT	CASSLRRMNTEAFF
TRBJ1-4	TRBV11-1	few	TRBD1	TGTGCCAGCAGCTTGGAGACAGGGTCTGAAAAACTGTTTTTT	CASSLETGSEKLFF
TRBJ1-1	TRBV7-9	NA	NA	TGTGCCAGCAGCAGCACAGGGCGGACTGAAGCTTTCTTT	CASSSTGRTEAFF
TRBJ2-7	TRBV15	NA	TRBD2	TGTGCCACCAGCACTACAACTAGCGGGAATTACTACGAGCAGTACTTC	CATSTTTSGNYYEQYF
TRBJ2-1	TRBV6-4	NA	TRBD2	TGTGCCAGCTCAAGGAGCGGGAGTTCCTACAATGAGCAGTTCTTC	CASSRSGSSYNEQFF
TRBJ2-7	TRBV9	NA	NA	TGTGCCAGCAGCGCCTCCACAGGTGCACCCTACGAGCAGTACTTC	CASSASTGAPYEQYF
TRBJ2-5	TRBV9	once	NA	TGTGCCAGCAGCGTTCAGGGGCGGGTACAAGAGACCCAGTACTTC	CASSVQGRVQETQYF
TRBJ1-4	TRBV28	NA	NA	TGTGCCAGCAGTTTCGGAGGCCCCGGAGGGGAAAAACTGTTTTTT	CASSFGGPGGEKLFF
TRBJ2-7	TRBV28	NA	NA	TGTGCCAGCAGTTTTGTCTACGAGCAGTACTTC	CASSFVYEQYF
TRBJ2-3	TRBV5-6	NA	TRBD2	TGTGCCAGCAGCCCCCGCCGAGCGGGAGGGCCGTATACGCAGTATTTT	CASSPRRAGGPYTQYF
TRBJ2-7	TRBV5-6	NA	TRBD1	TGTGCCAGCAGCTTCCAGGGGGTTTACGAGCAGTACTTC	CASSFQGVYEQYF
TRBJ2-3	TRBV7-9	NA	NA	TGTGCCAGCAGCCCCCCCCTTGGGACGAACAAACTCACAGATACGCAGTATTTT	CASSPPLGTNKLTDTQYF
TRBJ1-2	TRBV28	NA	NA	TGTGCCAGCACTAGGGATTACTATGGCTACACCTTC	CASTRDYYGYTF
TRBJ2-3	TRBV2	few	TRBD2	TGTGCCAGCAAAAGGTTTAGCGGGTCTAGCACAGATACGCAGTATTTT	CASKRFSGSSTDTQYF
TRBJ2-2	TRBV7-3	NA	TRBD1	TGTGCCAGCAGCTTACAGGGGGCCTCGAACACCGGGGAGCTGTTTTTT	CASSLQGASNTGELFF
TRBJ1-1	TRBV18	NA	NA	TGTGCCAGCTCACGGAATGGGTGGGATCCTGAAGCTTTCTTT	CASSRNGWDPEAFF
TRBJ2-1	TRBV5-1	NA	NA	TGCGCCAGCAGCAGGCCGCTCTTC	CASSRPLF
TRBJ1-1	TRBV4-2	NA	NA	TGTGCCAGCAGCCAAGATATGTTTAGCAGCAATGAAGCTTTCTTT	CASSQDMFSSNEAFF
TRBJ1-1	TRBV18	few	NA	TGTGCCAGCTCACCAGGGTGGGGCACTGAAGCTTTCTTT	CASSPGWGTEAFF
TRBJ2-6	TRBV28	NA	NA	TGTGCCAGCAAGGGGGGGGCCAACGTCCTGACTTTC	CASKGGANVLTF
TRBJ2-7	TRBV19	NA	TRBD2	TGTGCCAGTAGTGATCTAGCGGGAGGTTCCTACGAGCAGTACTTC	CASSDLAGGSYEQYF
TRBJ1-3	TRBV6-7	NA	NA	TGTGCCAGCAGTGGCGAGGAGGGATTTTATTCATCTGGAAACACCATATATTTT	CASSGEEGFYSSGNTIYF
TRBJ2-6	TRBV28	NA	NA	TGTGCCAGCCGCCCCGGGGCCAACGTCCTGACTTTC	CASRPGANVLTF
TRBJ1-4	TRBV5-8	NA	TRBD1	TGTGCCAGCAGCTTACGGACAGGGCTTAATGAAAAACTGTTTTTT	CASSLRTGLNEKLFF
TRBJ2-1	TRBV5-1	NA	TRBD2	TGCGCCAGCAGCGGTGGACTAGCGGGAGGTGGCAATGAGCAGTTCTTC	CASSGGLAGGGNEQFF
TRBJ2-3	TRBV28	NA	NA	TGTGCCAGCACCAAAAGAGGAAGCGTAATAAATACGCAGTATTTT	CASTKRGSVINTQYF
TRBJ2-5	TRBV27	NA	TRBD1	TGTGCCATCTGGGGGGACAGGAAAGAGACCCAGTACTTC	CAIWGDRKETQYF
TRBJ2-6	TRBV5-4	NA	TRBD2	TGTGCCAGCGTCCCCGCGATAGCGGGAGCTCCTGGGGCCAACGTCCTGACTTTC	CASVPAIAGAPGANVLTF
TRBJ2-1	TRBV6-5	NA	NA	TGTGCCAGCAGTTACACTCCAGGGGAACCCTACAATGAGCAGTTCTTC	CASSYTPGEPYNEQFF
TRBJ2-5	TRBV19	NA	NA	TGTGCCAGTAGTATGAGACGGGGAGGAGGAAAGGGAGAGACCCAGTACTTC	CASSMRRGGGKGETQYF
TRBJ2-3	TRBV7-9	NA	TRBD2	TGTGCCAGCAGCTTGGGAGGGACGCAGTATTTT	CASSLGGTQYF
TRBJ2-7	TRBV29-1	NA	NA	TGCAGCGTTGAAGACTCGAAATCAAAGCGTCCTAGCTCCTACGAGCAGTACTTC	CSVEDSKSKRPSSYEQYF
TRBJ1-1	TRBV19	NA	NA	TGTGCCAGTAGCCTAACATCTGGGACTGAAGCTTTCTTT	CASSLTSGTEAFF
TRBJ2-7	TRBV5-1	NA	NA	TGCGCCAGCGTACCCCAGCCAAGCTCCTACGAGCAGTACTTC	CASVPQPSSYEQYF
TRBJ2-1	TRBV5-1	NA	NA	TGCGCCAGCAGCTTGACGGGTACCAATGAGCAGTTCTTC	CASSLTGTNEQFF
TRBJ1-1	TRBV7-9	NA	NA	TGTGCCAGCAGCCCCTTCGCCGCGGGAACTGAAGCTTTCTTT	CASSPFAAGTEAFF
TRBJ2-1	TRBV4-3	NA	NA	TGCGCCAGCAGCCAAGAGGGGTCTAGCGTACCATCGAATGAGCAGTTCTTC	CASSQEGSSVPSNEQFF
TRBJ1-1	TRBV10-3	NA	TRBD1	TGTGCCACCAGGGGGGCGAACACTGAAGCTTTCTTT	CATRGANTEAFF
TRBJ1-5	TRBV2	NA	NA	TGTGCCAGCACCTGGACAGCGTATAGCAATCAGCCCCAGCATTTT	CASTWTAYSNQPQHF
TRBJ2-1	TRBV7-2	NA	TRBD2	TGTGCCAGCAGCGACGGACTAGCGCTCCACAATGAGCAGTTCTTC	CASSDGLALHNEQFF
TRBJ1-2	TRBV6-5	NA	NA	TGTGCCAGCAGTTACGGTGGGGGAGATGGCTACACCTTC	CASSYGGGDGYTF
TRBJ2-1	TRBV19	NA	TRBD2	TGTGCCAGTAGTATACGGGAGGGCGACCACAATGAGCAGTTCTTC	CASSIREGDHNEQFF
TRBJ2-2	TRBV6-5	NA	TRBD2	TGTGCCAGCAGTTACGGGGGGGACGGCTCCTTCGGGGAGCTGTTTTTT	CASSYGGDGSFGELFF
TRBJ2-4	TRBV10-3	NA	TRBD2	TGTGCCATCAGTGAGCTCGGGGCCGCGGGAGACATTCAGTACTTC	CAISELGAAGDIQYF
TRBJ2-7	TRBV6-5	NA	TRBD1	TGTGCCAGCAGTTTTTCAGCGACAGGGAGAGACGAGCAGTACTTC	CASSFSATGRDEQYF
TRBJ1-6	TRBV19	NA	NA	TGTGCCAGTAGTATAGCGGGGCACTGGGATTCACCCCTCCACTTT	CASSIAGHWDSPLHF
TRBJ1-5	TRBV4-3	NA	NA	TGCGCCAGCAGCCAAGATCGGGCCAATCAGCCCCAGCATTTT	CASSQDRANQPQHF
TRBJ1-1	TRBV2	NA	TRBD1	TGTGCCAGCAACGATTTCAGGGGGCAAACTTTCTTT	CASNDFRGQTFF
TRBJ1-2	TRBV28	NA	TRBD1	TGTGCCAGCAGTTTATCTTTTGTTGGGTCCCAGTACAGGGGACATGGCTACACCTTC	CASSLSFVGSQYRGHGYTF
TRBJ2-2	TRBV7-2	once	NA	TGTGCCAGCAGCTTACTTAGGGGTTTCGGGGAGCTGTTTTTT	CASSLLRGFGELFF
TRBJ1-6	TRBV19	NA	NA	TGTGCCAGTAGTCTCGGAAATGGCTCACCCCTCCACTTT	CASSLGNGSPLHF